The clone carrying this TCR beta chain was seen many times. Its matching antigen is unknown. TCRdb re-called the reads through MiXCR, storing one row per CDR3 protein. The sample lists under 15,000 distinct CDR3 sequences, around 18% occurring once. This entry is derived from a study of liver allograft versus peripheral blood T cells. Turning to the study itself: Intrahepatic T cell receptor repertoires from transplanted livers were compared against repertoires in recipients' peripheral blood.

Overall study results and limits: Within liver allografts, T cell receptor repertoires were reportedly different from those in peripheral blood.

This CDR3 contains 15 residues. V dropped 5 bases and J dropped 3; count of bases not matched to a gene: 6. Germline CDR1 LNHDA, CDR2 SQIVND (reference sequence). J is TRBJ1-5 and V is TRBV19, with 8 bases that match TRBD1. This receptor was obtained from a human patient who had a liver transplant. Some T cells may be supplied by the graft donor. The DNA of the CDR3 is TGTGCCAGTAGTCCCGGGACAGGACACAATCAGCCCCAGCATTTT. Translation: CASSPGTGHNQPQHF.